This T cell receptor beta chain was identified in a study of response to subunit inactivated influenza vaccine. The count of this clonotype is one. No antigen is known for it. TCRdb redid the calling of the RT-PCR reads with MiXCR, one entry per CDR3 protein. The table records about 830,000 distinct CDR3 sequences, roughly 18% of them present only once. Findings and caveats of the study: Only a handful of new T cells, the authors suggested, are recruited with each seasonal influenza vaccination.

The specimen was PBMCs from blood, collected more than 4 days after vaccination. This clonotype originated in a man aged 45-65 years who received an inactivated influenza vaccine.

Here the CDR3 reads CASSVGSKSPLHF. DNA for the CDR3: TGTGCCAGCAGCGTAGGAAGTAAGTCACCCCTCCACTTT. The chain carries TRBV9 and TRBJ1-6, with unresolved D. The V gene lost 0 bases and the J gene lost 10 bases, with 8 bases spanning the gap. The CDR3 length is 13 residues. From germline, CDR1 is SGDLS and CDR2 YYNGEE.